These 4 T cell receptor beta chains were sequenced from one sample in a study of graft-versus-host responses after intestinal transplantation. The assay was immunoSEQ multiplex PCR, and TCRdb's table has in-frame clones only and misses some. The sample has about 57,000 clones; about 90% are singletons. The specimen was PBMCs, collected 26 days after transplant. The receptors were gathered from a human patient who received an intestinal transplant, so some T cells may come from the graft donor.

Here the CDR3 DNA reads TGCGCCAGCAGCCAGAGACAGGGAAATGGTGTCGGGAATGAGCAGTTCTTC. It is translated as CASSQRQGNGVGNEQFF. This chain connects TRBV4-1 to TRBJ2-1; 7 bases line up with TRBD1. Germline V gene data show CDR1 as MGHRA and CDR2 as YSYEKL. This CDR3 contains 17 residues. V was clipped by 3 bases and J by 7 bases; unmatched bases: 15.

This sequence joins TRBV14 and TRBJ1-4, with D perhaps TRBD1 (5 bases). In germline, CDR1 is SGHDN, CDR2 FVKESK. Deletions cut 4 bases from V and 0 bases from J, with 12 bases between. This CDR3 contains 16 residues. The CDR3 region has the DNA TGTGCCAGCAGCCCTACGGGAGGGGCAACTAATGAAAAACTGTTTTTT. Amino acid sequence: CASSPTGGATNEKLFF.

The chain links TRBV13 to TRBJ2-2, with no clear D. Looked up from germline, CDR1 is PRHDT and CDR2 is FYEKMQ (reference sequence). The CDR3 contains 18 residues. V dropped 1 base and J dropped 2 bases, with 17 bases sitting between them. CDR3 DNA sequence: TGTGCCAGCAGCTTAGAAAGTTTGAGGAGCCTCAACACCGGGGAGCTGTTTTTT. It translates to CASSLESLRSLNTGELFF. The entire variable domain, with the rest obtained from reference TRBV13 and TRBJ2-2, is as follows: AAGVIQSPRHLIKEKRETATLKCYPIPRHDTVYWYQQGPGQDPQFLISFYEKMQSDKGSIPDRFSAQQFSDYHSELNMSSLELGDSALYFCASSLESLRSLNTGELFFGEGSRLTVL.

The rearrangement joins TRBV5-8 to TRBJ1-1; D unclear. Germline V gene lookup returns CDR1 SGHTS and CDR2 YDEGEE. CDR3 length: 15 amino acids. Trimming shortened V by 4 bases and J by 3 bases, and 16 bases separated the two germline ends. This CDR3 is CASSGRGDRDTEAFF. CDR3 sequence (DNA): TGTGCCAGCAGCGGGCGGGGTGACCGTGACACTGAAGCTTTCTTT. Using reference TRBV5-8 and TRBJ1-1 for the parts outside the CDR3, the full variable domain is EAGVTQSPTHLIKTRGQQATLRCSPISGHTSVYWYQQALGLGLQFLLWYDEGEERNRGNFPPRFSGRQFPNYSSELNVNALELEDSALYLCASSGRGDRDTEAFFGQGTRLTVV.